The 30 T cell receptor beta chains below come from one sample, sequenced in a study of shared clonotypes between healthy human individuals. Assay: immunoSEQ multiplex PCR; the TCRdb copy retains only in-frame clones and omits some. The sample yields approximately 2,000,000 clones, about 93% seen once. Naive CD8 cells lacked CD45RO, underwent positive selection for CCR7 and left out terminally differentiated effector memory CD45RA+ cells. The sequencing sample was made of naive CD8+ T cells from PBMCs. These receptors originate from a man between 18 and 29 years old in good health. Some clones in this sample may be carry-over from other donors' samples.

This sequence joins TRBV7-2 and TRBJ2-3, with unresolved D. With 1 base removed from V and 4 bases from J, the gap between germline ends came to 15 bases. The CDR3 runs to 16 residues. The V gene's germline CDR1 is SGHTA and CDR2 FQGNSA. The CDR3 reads CASSLVVAGESDTQYF. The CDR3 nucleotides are TGTGCCAGCAGCTTAGTCGTGGCAGGAGAGTCAGATACGCAGTATTTT.

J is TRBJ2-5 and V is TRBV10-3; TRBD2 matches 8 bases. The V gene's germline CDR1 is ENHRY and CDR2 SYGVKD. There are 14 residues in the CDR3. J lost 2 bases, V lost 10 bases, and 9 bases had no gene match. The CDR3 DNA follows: TGTGCCACCATGAGCGGGAGCCGGCAAGAGACCCAGTACTTC. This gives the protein CATMSGSRQETQYF.

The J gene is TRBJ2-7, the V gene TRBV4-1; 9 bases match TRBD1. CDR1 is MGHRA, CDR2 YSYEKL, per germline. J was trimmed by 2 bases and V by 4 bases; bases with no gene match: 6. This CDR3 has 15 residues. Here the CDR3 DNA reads TGCGCCAGCAGCCTCCGGGACAGGGTAGCCTACGAGCAGTACTTC. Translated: CASSLRDRVAYEQYF.

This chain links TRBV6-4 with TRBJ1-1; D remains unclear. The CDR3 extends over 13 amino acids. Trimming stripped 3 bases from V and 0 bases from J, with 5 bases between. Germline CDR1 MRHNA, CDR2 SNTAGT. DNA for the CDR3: TGTGCCAGCAGTGAAGGGATGAACACTGAAGCTTTCTTT. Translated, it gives CASSEGMNTEAFF.

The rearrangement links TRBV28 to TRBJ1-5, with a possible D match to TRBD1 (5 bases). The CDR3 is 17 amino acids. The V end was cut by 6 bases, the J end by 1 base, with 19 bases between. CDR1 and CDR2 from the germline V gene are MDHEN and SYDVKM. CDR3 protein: CASRATRGKVSNQPQHF. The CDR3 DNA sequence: TGTGCCAGCAGAGCCACCCGGGGGAAGGTAAGCAATCAGCCCCAGCATTTT.

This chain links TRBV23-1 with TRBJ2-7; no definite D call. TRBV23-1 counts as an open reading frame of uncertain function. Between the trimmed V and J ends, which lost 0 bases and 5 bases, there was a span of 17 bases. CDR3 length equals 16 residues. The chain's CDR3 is CASSQSGSTPKNEQYF. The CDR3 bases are TGCGCCAGCAGTCAATCGGGGTCAACGCCTAAAAACGAGCAGTACTTC.

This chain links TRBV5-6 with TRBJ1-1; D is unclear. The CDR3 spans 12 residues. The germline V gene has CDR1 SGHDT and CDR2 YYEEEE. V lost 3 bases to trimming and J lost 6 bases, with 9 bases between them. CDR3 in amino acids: CASSWGASEAFF. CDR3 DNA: TGTGCCAGCAGCTGGGGTGCCTCTGAAGCTTTCTTT.

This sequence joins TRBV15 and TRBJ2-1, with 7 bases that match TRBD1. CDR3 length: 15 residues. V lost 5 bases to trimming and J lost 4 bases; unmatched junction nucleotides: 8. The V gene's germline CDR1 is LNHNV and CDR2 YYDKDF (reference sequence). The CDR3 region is CATSVSGTAYNEQFF. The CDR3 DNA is TGTGCCACCAGCGTATCCGGGACAGCTTACAATGAGCAGTTCTTC.

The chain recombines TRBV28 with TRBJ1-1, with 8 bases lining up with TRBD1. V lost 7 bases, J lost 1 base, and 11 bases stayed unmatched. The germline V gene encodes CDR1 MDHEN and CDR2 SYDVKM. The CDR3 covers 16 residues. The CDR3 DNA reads TGTGCCAGCACCTTGGACAGGGAGGCCCCGAACACTGAAGCTTTCTTT. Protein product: CASTLDREAPNTEAFF.

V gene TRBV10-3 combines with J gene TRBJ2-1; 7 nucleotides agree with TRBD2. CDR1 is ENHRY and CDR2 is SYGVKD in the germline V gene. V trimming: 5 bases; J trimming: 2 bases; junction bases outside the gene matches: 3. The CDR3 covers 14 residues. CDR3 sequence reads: CAISTSEPYNEQFF. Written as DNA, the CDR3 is TGTGCCATCAGTACTAGCGAGCCCTACAATGAGCAGTTCTTC.

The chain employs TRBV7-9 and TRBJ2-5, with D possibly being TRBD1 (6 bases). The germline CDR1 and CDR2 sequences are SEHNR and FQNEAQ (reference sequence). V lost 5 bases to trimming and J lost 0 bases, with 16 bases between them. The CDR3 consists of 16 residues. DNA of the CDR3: TGTGCCAGCAGCATCACATTCGGGACACACCAAGAGACCCAGTACTTC. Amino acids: CASSITFGTHQETQYF.

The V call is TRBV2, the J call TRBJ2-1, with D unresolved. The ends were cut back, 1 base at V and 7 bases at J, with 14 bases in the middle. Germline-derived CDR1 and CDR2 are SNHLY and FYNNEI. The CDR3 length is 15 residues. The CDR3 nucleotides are TGTGCCAGCAGTGAAGGGCCGAACTTCCGAAATGAGCAGTTCTTC. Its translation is CASSEGPNFRNEQFF. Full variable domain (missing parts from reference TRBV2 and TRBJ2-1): EPEVTQTPSHQVTQMGQEVILRCVPISNHLYFYWYRQILGQKVEFLVSFYNNEISEKSEIFDDQFSVERPDGSNFTLKIRSTKLEDSAMYFCASSEGPNFRNEQFFGPGTRLTVL.

CDR3 nucleotide sequence: TGTGCCAGCAGCGCCAGTAAGCGGGACGGCACAGATACGCAGTATTTT. It translates to CASSASKRDGTDTQYF. The chain is built from TRBV9 and TRBJ2-3, with 7 nucleotides matching TRBD2. Germline values: CDR1 SGDLS, CDR2 YYNGEE. The CDR3 covers 16 residues. The trim removed 3 bases at V and 1 base at J, leaving 8 bases unmatched.

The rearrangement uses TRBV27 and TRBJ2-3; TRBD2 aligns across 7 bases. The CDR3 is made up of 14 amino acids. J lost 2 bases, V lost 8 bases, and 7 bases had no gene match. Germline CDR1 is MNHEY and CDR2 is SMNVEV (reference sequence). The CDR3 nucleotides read TGTGCCAGCGCCGCCGGGACTACCACAGATACGCAGTATTTT. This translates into CASAAGTTTDTQYF.

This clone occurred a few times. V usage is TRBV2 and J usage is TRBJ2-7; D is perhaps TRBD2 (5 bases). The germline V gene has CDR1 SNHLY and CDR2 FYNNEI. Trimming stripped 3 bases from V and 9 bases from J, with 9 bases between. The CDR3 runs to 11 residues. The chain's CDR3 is CASSDGGGQYF. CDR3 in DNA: TGTGCCAGCAGTGACGGAGGAGGGCAGTACTTC.

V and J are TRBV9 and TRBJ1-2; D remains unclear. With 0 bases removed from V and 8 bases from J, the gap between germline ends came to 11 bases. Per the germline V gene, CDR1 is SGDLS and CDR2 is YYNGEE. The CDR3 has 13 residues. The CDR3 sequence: CASSVGRGEGYTF. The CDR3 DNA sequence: TGTGCCAGCAGCGTAGGAAGAGGAGAAGGCTACACCTTC.

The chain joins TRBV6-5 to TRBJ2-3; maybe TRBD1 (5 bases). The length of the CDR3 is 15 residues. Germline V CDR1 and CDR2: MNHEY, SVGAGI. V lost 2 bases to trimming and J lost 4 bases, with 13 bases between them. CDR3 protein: CASSYTMTRADTQYF. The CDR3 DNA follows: TGTGCCAGCAGTTACACGATGACCAGGGCAGATACGCAGTATTTT.

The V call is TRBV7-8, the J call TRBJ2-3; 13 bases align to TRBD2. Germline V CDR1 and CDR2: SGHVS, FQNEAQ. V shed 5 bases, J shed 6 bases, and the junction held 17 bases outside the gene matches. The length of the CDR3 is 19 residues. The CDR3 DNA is TGTGCCAGCAGCCGACCCCCTACTAGCGGGAGGGCCTTTTCGGATACGCAGTATTTT. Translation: CASSRPPTSGRAFSDTQYF.

In DNA form, the CDR3 reads TGTGCCAGCAGCGTAGAAGGGATAGAGACCCAGTACTTC. It specifies CASSVEGIETQYF. The V call is TRBV9, the J call TRBJ2-5; D unresolved. Per germline, CDR1 SGDLS and CDR2 YYNGEE. V gave up 0 bases and J gave up 4 bases, with 7 bases separating them. The CDR3 totals 13 residues.

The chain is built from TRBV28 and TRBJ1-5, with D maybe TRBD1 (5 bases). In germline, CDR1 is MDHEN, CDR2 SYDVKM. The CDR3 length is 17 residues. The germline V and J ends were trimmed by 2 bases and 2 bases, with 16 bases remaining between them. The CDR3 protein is CASSLRDGAKGNQPQHF. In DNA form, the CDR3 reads TGTGCCAGCAGTTTAAGGGACGGAGCAAAGGGCAATCAGCCCCAGCATTTT.

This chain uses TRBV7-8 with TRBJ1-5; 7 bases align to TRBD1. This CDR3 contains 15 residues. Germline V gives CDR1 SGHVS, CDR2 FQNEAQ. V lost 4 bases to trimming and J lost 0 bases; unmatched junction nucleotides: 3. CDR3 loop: CASSSGTVSNQPQHF. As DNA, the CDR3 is TGTGCCAGCAGCTCCGGGACAGTTAGCAATCAGCCCCAGCATTTT. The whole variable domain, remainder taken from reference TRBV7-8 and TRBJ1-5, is GAGVSQSPRYKVAKRGQDVALRCDPISGHVSLFWYQQALGQGPEFLTYFQNEAQLDKSGLPSDRFFAERPEGSVSTLKIQRTQQEDSAVYLCASSSGTVSNQPQHFGDGTRLSIL.

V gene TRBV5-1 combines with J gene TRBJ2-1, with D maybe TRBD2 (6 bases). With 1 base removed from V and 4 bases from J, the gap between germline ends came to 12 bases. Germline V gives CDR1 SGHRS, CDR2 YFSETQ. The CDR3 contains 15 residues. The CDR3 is CASSLSSGTYNEQFF. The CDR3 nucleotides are TGCGCCAGCAGCTTGTCCTCTGGGACTTACAATGAGCAGTTCTTC.

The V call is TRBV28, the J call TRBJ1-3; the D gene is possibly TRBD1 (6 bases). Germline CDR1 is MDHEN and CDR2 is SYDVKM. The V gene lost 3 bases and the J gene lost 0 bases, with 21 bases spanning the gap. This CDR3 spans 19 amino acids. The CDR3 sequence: CASSFGGYRDPLSGNTIYF. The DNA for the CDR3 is TGTGCCAGCAGTTTTGGTGGTTACAGGGATCCCCTCTCTGGAAACACCATATATTTT.

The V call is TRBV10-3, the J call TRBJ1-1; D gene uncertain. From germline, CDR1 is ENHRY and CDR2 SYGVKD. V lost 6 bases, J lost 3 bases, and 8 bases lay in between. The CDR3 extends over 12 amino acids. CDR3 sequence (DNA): TGTGCCATCAGGGATGACGACACTGAAGCTTTCTTT. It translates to CAIRDDDTEAFF.

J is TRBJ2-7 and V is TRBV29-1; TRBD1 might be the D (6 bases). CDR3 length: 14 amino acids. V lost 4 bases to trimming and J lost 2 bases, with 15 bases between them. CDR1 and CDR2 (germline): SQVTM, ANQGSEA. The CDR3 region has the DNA TGCAGCGTTGGGGTGGTGGACAGCACCTACGAGCAGTACTTC. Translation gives CSVGVVDSTYEQYF.

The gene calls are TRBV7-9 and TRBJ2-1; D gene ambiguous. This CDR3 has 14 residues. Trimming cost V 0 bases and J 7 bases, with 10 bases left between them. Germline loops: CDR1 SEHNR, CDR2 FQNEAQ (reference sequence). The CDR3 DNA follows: TGTGCCAGCAGCTTAGCGCTAAGGCGGAATGAGCAGTTCTTC. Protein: CASSLALRRNEQFF. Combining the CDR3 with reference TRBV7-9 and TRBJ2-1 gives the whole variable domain DTGVSQNPRHKITKRGQNVTFRCDPISEHNRLYWYRQTLGQGPEFLTYFQNEAQLEKSRLLSDRFSAERPKGSFSTLEIQRTEQGDSAMYLCASSLALRRNEQFFGPGTRLTVL.

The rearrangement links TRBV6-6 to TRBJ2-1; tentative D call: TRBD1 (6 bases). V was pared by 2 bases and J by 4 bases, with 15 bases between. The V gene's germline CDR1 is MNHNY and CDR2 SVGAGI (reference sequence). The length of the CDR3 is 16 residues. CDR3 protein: CASSYTYGQSYNEQFF. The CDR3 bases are TGTGCCAGCAGTTACACCTATGGACAGAGTTACAATGAGCAGTTCTTC.

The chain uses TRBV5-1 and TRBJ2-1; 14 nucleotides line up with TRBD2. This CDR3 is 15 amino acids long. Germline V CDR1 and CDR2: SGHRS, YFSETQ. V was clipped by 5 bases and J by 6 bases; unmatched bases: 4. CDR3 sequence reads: CASRPGTSGSNEQFF. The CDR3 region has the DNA TGCGCCAGCAGACCCGGGACTAGCGGGAGCAATGAGCAGTTCTTC.

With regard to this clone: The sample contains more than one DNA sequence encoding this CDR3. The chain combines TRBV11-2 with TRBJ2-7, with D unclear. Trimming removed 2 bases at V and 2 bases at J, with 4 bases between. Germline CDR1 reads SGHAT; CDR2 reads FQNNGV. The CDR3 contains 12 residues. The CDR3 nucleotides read TGTGCCAGCAGCTTAAGTCCCTACGAGCAGTACTTC. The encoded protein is CASSLSPYEQYF. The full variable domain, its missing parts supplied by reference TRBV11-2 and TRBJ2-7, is EAGVAQSPRYKIIEKRQSVAFWCNPISGHATLYWYQQILGQGPKLLIQFQNNGVVDDSQLPKDRFSAERLKGVDSTLKIQPAKLEDSAVYLCASSLSPYEQYFGPGTRLTVT.

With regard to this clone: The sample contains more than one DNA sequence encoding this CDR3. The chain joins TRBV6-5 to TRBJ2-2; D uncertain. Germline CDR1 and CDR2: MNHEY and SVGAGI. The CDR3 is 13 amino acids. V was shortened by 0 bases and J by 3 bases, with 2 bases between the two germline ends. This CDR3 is CASSYSHTGELFF. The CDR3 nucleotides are TGTGCCAGCAGTTACTCGCACACCGGGGAGCTGTTTTTT.